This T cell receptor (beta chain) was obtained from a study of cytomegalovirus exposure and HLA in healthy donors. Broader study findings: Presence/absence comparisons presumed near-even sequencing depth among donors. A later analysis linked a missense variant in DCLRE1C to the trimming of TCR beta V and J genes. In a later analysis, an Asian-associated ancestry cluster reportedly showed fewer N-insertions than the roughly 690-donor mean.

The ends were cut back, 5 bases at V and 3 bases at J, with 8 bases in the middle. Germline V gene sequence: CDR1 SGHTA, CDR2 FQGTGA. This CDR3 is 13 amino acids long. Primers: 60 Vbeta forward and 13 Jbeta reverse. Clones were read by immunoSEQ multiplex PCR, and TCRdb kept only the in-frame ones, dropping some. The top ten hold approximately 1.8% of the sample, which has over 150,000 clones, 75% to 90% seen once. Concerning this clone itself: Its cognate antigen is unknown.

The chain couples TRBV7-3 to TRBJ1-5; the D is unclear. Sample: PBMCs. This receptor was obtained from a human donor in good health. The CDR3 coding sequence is TGTGCCAGCAGCGAGCGTCCCAATCAGCCCCAGCATTTT. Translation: CASSERPNQPQHF.